Each of the 9 T cell receptor beta chains below was sequenced from the same sample in a study of T-cell memory formation after mild COVID-19. TCRdb reprocessed the 5' RACE reads with MiXCR, giving one entry per CDR3 protein. The sample shows fewer than 600,000 distinct CDR3 sequences, less than 25% of them seen only once. The sample taken for sequencing was PBMCs or a T cell subset sorted from them (not recorded which). The receptors stem from an adult woman who had mild COVID-19 (a few samples of this study predate the infection). Cell type and time point are not known.

This chain uses TRBV12-3 or TRBV12-4 with TRBJ1-2; 7 bases are a match to TRBD1. V trimming: 4 bases; J trimming: 5 bases; junction bases outside the gene matches: 13. The CDR3 sequence is 16 residues long. The CDR3 DNA follows: TGTGCCAGCAGTTATGATGCGGGACAGCGATTATATGGCTACACCTTC. Translated, it gives CASSYDAGQRLYGYTF.

This clonotype was picked up a small number of times. This chain links TRBV4-1 with TRBJ1-2; 11 bases map to TRBD1. Germline CDR1 reads MGHRA; CDR2 reads YSYEKL. Unmatched junction bases numbered 12, after V lost 2 bases and J lost 4 bases. The CDR3 is 18 residues long. Here the CDR3 reads CASSQWPGQGELPYGYTF. The CDR3 nucleotides are TGCGCCAGCAGCCAATGGCCGGGACAGGGGGAACTTCCCTATGGCTACACCTTC.

The gene calls are TRBV5-6 and TRBJ2-7; 7 bases match TRBD1. Trimming took 3 bases from V and 0 from J; bases not matched to a gene: 12. The CDR3 runs 17 residues. Germline V CDR1 and CDR2: SGHDT, YYEEEE. This chain's CDR3 is CASSSSLRDRSSYEQYF. DNA of the CDR3: TGTGCCAGCAGCTCTTCCCTCCGGGACAGAAGCTCCTACGAGCAGTACTTC.

The chain links TRBV14 to TRBJ2-1, with 13 nucleotides matching TRBD2. The CDR3 totals 19 residues. J gave up 2 bases and V 5 bases, and 12 bases lay outside the gene matches. Per germline, CDR1 SGHDN and CDR2 FVKESK. The DNA for the CDR3 is TGTGCCAGCAGCTCGGGACTAGCGGGACTAACAGGCCCCTACAATGAGCAGTTCTTC. The encoded protein is CASSSGLAGLTGPYNEQFF. Complete variable domain (other parts from reference TRBV14 and TRBJ2-1): EAGVTQFPSHSVIEKGQTVTLRCDPISGHDNLYWYRRVMGKEIKFLLHFVKESKQDESGMPNNRFLAERTGGTYSTLKVQPAELEDSGVYFCASSSGLAGLTGPYNEQFFGPGTRLTVL.

This clonotype was counted only a few times. V gene TRBV4-1 combines with J gene TRBJ2-3; the D gene is possibly TRBD2 (6 bases). Germline CDR1 MGHRA, CDR2 YSYEKL. Trimming shortened V by 2 bases and J by 2 bases, and 14 bases separated the two germline ends. This CDR3 region has 16 residues. The chain's CDR3 is CASSQRWAGSTDTQYF. The DNA of the CDR3 is TGCGCCAGCAGCCAACGATGGGCGGGGTCCACAGATACGCAGTATTTT.

This clonotype was seen a few times. V is TRBV12-3 or TRBV12-4 and J is TRBJ2-5, with 8 bases fitting TRBD1. This CDR3 is built from 14 residues. The V gene end was trimmed by 5 bases and the J gene end by 5 bases; junction bases not matched to a gene: 7. DNA of the CDR3: TGTGCCAGCAGTCCGACAGGGGCGGGGGAGACCCAGTACTTC. As protein: CASSPTGAGETQYF.

In this sample, this clonotype turned up a few times. The V call is TRBV7-2, the J call TRBJ2-7; D might be TRBD2 (6 bases). CDR1 is SGHTA, CDR2 FQGNSA, per germline. V dropped 4 bases and J dropped 0 bases, with 10 bases sitting between them. This CDR3 has 14 amino acids. The CDR3 region has the DNA TGTGCCAGCAGCTCCGGACTAACCTCCTACGAGCAGTACTTC. Translated: CASSSGLTSYEQYF.

The chain couples TRBV5-1 to TRBJ1-1; weak D call: TRBD1 (6 bases). The germline gives CDR1 SGHRS, CDR2 YFSETQ. The CDR3 length is 15 residues. V shed 3 bases and J shed 0 bases, with 12 bases lying between them. The CDR3 reads CASSSEQGMNTEAFF. The CDR3 DNA reads as TGCGCCAGCAGCTCGGAACAGGGAATGAACACTGAAGCTTTCTTT.

This clonotype was observed a handful of times. This chain connects TRBV3-1 to TRBJ2-5, with 7 bases fitting TRBD1. This CDR3 spans 13 amino acids. V lost 5 bases and J lost 10; bases outside the gene matches: 10. The germline CDR1 and CDR2 sequences are LGHDT and YNNKEL (reference sequence). The CDR3 nucleotides are TGTGCCAGCAGCTCCCAAGGGACAGAGGGCCAGTACTTC. It encodes CASSSQGTEGQYF.